This TCR beta chain was sequenced in a study of blood T cell repertoires in COVID-19. Assay used: immunoSEQ multiplex PCR; TCRdb lists only in-frame clones, some missing. The repertoire holds over 150,000 clones, with more than 75% as singletons. V shed 2 bases and J 4 bases; nucleotides not matched to a gene: 4. The germline CDR1 and CDR2 sequences are SGHRS and YFSETQ. The CDR3 contains 14 residues. This sequence joins TRBV5-1 and TRBJ2-7; TRBD2 matches at 9 bases. The sequencing sample was made of peripheral blood. The receptor's source is a man aged 18 to 35 with acute or convalescent COVID-19. This CDR3 is CASSLAGGLYEQYF. The CDR3 DNA follows: TGCGCCAGCAGCTTAGCGGGAGGTCTTTACGAGCAGTACTTC. Full variable domain (remainder filled in from reference TRBV5-1 and TRBJ2-7): KAGVTQTPRYLIKTRGQQVTLSCSPISGHRSVSWYQQTPGQGLQFLFEYFSETQRNKGNFPGRFSGRQFSNSRSEMNVSTLELGDSALYLCASSLAGGLYEQYFGPGTRLTVT.